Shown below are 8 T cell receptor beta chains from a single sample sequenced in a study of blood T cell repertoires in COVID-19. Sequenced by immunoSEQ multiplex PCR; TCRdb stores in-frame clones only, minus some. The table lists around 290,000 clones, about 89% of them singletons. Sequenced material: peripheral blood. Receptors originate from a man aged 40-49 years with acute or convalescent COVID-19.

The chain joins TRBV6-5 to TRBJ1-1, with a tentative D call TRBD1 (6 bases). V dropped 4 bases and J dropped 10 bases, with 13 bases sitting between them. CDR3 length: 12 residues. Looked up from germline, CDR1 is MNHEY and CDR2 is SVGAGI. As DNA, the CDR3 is TGTGCCAGCAGTTGGGGGCCCCAGGGAGCTTTCTTT. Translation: CASSWGPQGAFF.

CDR3 sequence reads: CASSPTGGEDTIYF. CDR3 bases: TGCGCCAGCAGCCCGACAGGGGGCGAGGACACCATATATTTT. The V and J genes are TRBV5-1 and TRBJ1-3, with 10 positions matching TRBD1. Germline CDR1 and CDR2: SGHRS and YFSETQ. V gave up 4 bases and J gave up 8 bases; unmatched junction bases: 6. This CDR3 has 14 residues.

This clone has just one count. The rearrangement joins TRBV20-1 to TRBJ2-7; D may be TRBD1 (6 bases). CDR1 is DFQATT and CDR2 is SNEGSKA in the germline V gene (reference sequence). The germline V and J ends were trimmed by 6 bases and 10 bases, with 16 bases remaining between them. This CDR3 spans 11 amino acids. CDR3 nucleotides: TGCAGTGCCACCAACAGGGAAAAACAGTACTTC. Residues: CSATNREKQYF.

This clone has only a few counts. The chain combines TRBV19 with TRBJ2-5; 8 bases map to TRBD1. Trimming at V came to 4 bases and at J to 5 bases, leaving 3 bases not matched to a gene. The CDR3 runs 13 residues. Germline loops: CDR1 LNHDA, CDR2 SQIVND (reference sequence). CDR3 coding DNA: TGTGCCAGTAGTACCTCAGGGGGCGAGACCCAGTACTTC. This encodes CASSTSGGETQYF.

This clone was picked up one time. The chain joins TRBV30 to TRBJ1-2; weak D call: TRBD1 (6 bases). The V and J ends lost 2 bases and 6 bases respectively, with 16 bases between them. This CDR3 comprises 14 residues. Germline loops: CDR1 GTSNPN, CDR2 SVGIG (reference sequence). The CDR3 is CAWSPTGPRDGYTF. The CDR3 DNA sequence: TGTGCCTGGAGTCCTACAGGGCCACGGGATGGCTACACCTTC.

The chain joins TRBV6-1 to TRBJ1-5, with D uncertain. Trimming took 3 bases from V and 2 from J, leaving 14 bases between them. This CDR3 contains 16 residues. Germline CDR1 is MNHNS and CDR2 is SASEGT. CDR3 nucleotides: TGTGCCAGCAGTGATCTGGTGGGAGTTGGCAATCAGCCCCAGCATTTT. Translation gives CASSDLVGVGNQPQHF.

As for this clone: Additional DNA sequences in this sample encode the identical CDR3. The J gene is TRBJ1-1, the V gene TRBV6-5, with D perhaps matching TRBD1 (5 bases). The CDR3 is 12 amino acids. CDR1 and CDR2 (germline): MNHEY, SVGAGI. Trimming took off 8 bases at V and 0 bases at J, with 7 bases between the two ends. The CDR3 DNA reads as TGTGCCAGCTCCAGGGTGAACACTGAAGCTTTCTTT. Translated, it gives CASSRVNTEAFF.

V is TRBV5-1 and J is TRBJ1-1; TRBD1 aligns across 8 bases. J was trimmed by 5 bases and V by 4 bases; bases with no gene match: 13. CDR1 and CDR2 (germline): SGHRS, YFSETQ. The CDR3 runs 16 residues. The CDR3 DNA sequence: TGCGCCAGCAGCCCTAGGACAGGGTTGATAGATACTGAAGCTTTCTTT. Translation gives CASSPRTGLIDTEAFF.